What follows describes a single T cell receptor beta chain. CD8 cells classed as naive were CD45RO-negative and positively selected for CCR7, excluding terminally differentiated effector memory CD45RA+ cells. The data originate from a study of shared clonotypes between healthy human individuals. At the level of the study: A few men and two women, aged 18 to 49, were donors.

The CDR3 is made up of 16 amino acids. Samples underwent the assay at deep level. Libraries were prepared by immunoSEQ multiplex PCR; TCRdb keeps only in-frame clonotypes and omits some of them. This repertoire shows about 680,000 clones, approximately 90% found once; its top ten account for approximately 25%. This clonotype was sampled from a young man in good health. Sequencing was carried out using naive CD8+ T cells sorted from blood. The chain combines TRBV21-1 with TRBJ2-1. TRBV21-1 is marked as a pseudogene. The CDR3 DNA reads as TGTGCCAGCAGCTCCTCAAACTCCACCCCTCGGCATGAGCAGTTCTTC. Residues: CASSSSNSTPRHEQFF.